The clone carrying this TCR beta chain was picked up a small number of times. What it binds is not known. The CDR3 consists of 16 residues. Trimming cost V 5 bases and J 1 base; bases outside gene matches: 6. Germline V gene data show CDR1 as LNHDA and CDR2 as SQIVND (reference sequence). The PCR ran on 60 Vbeta and 13 Jbeta primers. TCRdb's table, derived via immunoSEQ multiplex PCR, lists solely in-frame clones and lacks some. The table includes more than 95,000 clones, less than 85% detected once. This entry comes from a study of cytomegalovirus exposure and HLA in healthy donors. Points from the study as a whole: The study labeled 164 TCR beta chains cytomegalovirus-associated. Earlier analysis found most TCR beta V segments productive about 87% or about 30% of the time.

Sequencing was performed on PBMCs. This clonotype was obtained from a female donor in good health and CMV-seronegative. J is TRBJ1-3 and V is TRBV19; 9 nucleotides agree with TRBD1. DNA of the CDR3: TGTGCCAGTAGTCTCCGGGACAGGGTATCTGGAAACACCATATATTTT. This translates into CASSLRDRVSGNTIYF.